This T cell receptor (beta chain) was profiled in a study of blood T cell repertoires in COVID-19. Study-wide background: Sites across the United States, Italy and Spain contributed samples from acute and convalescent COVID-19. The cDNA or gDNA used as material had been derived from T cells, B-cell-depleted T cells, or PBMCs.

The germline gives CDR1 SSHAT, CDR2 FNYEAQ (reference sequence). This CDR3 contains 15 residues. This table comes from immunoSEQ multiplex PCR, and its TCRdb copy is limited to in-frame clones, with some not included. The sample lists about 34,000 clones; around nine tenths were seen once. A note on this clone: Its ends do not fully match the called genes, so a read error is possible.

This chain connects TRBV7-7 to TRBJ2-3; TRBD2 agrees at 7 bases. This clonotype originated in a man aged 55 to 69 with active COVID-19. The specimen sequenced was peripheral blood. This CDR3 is CASSHQRGSTDTQYF. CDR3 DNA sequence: TGTGCTAGCAGCCATCAGCGGGGAAGCACAGATACGCAGTATTTT.